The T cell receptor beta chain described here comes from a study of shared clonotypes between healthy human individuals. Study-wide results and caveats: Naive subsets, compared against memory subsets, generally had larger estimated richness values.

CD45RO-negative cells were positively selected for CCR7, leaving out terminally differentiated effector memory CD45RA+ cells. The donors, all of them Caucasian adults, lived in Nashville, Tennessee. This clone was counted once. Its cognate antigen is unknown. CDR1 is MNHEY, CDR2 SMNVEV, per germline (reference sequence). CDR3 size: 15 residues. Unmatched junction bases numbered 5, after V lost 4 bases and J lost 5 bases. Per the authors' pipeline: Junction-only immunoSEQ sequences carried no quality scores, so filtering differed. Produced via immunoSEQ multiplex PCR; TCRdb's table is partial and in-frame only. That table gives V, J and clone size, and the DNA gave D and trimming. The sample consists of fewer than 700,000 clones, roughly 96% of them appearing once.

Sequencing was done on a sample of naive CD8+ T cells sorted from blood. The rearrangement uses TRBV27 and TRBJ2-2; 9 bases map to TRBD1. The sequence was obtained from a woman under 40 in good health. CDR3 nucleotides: TGTGCCAGCAGTTACAGGGGGCGGGGGACCGGGGAGCTGTTTTTT. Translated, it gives CASSYRGRGTGELFF.